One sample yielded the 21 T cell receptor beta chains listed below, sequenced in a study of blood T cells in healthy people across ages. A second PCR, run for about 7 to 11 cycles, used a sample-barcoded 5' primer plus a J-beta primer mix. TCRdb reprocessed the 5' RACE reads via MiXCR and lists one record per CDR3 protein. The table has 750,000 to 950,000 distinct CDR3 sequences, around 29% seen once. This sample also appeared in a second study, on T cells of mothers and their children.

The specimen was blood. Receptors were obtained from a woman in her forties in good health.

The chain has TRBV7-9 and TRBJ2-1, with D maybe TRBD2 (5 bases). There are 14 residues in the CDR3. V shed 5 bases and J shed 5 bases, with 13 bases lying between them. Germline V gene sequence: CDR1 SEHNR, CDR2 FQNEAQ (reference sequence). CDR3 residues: CASSRAGVHNEQFF. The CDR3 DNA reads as TGTGCCAGCAGCCGCGCCGGGGTCCACAATGAGCAGTTCTTC.

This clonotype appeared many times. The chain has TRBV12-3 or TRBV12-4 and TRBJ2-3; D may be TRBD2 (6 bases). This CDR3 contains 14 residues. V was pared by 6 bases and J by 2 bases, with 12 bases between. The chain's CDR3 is CASSPGGATDTQYF. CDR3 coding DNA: TGTGCCAGCAGCCCTGGAGGGGCCACAGATACGCAGTATTTT.

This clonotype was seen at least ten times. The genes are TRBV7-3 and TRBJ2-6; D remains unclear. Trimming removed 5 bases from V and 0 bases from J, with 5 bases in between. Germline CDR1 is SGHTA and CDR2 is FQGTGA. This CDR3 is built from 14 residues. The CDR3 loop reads CASSADSGANVLTF. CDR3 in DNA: TGTGCCAGCAGCGCGGACTCTGGGGCCAACGTCCTGACTTTC.

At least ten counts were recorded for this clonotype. CDR3 sequence reads: CASSFQGGQGAVYEQYF. CDR3 in DNA: TGCGCCAGCAGCTTTCAAGGGGGACAGGGGGCGGTTTACGAGCAGTACTTC. The chain uses TRBV5-1 and TRBJ2-7, with 12 bases that match TRBD1. Trimming took 2 bases from V and 4 from J; bases not matched to a gene: 10. Germline V gene lookup returns CDR1 SGHRS and CDR2 YFSETQ. The CDR3 consists of 17 residues.

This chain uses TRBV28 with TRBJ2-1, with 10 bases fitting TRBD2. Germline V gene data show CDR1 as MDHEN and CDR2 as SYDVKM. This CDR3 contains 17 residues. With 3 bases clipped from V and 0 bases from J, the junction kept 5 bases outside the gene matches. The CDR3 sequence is CASSFQIAGGSYNEQFF. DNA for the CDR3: TGTGCCAGCAGTTTTCAAATAGCGGGGGGCTCCTACAATGAGCAGTTCTTC. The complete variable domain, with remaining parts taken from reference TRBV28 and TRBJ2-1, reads DVKVTQSSRYLVKRTGEKVFLECVQDMDHENMFWYRQDPGLGLRLIYFSYDVKMKEKGDIPEGYSVSREKKERFSLILESASTNQTSMYLCASSFQIAGGSYNEQFFGPGTRLTVL.

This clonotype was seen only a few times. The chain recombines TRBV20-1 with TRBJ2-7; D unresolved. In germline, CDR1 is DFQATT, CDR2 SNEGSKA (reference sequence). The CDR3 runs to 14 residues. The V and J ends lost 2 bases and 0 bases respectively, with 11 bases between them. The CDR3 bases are TGCAGTGCTAGACCCGGGTCCTTCTCCTACGAGCAGTACTTC. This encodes CSARPGSFSYEQYF.

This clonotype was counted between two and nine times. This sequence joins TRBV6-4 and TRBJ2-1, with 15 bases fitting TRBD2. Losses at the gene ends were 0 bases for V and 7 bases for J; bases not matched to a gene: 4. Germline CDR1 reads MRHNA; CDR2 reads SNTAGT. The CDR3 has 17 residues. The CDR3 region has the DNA TGTGCCAGCAGTGACTCTTGGACTAGCGGGGGGGGTAATGAGCAGTTCTTC. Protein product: CASSDSWTSGGGNEQFF.

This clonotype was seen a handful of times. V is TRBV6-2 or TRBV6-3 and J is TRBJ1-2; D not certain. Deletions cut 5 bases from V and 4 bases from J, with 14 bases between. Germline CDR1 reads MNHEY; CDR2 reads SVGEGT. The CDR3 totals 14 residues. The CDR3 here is CASSVRPGVYGYTF. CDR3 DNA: TGTGCCAGCAGTGTACGACCCGGGGTCTATGGCTACACCTTC.

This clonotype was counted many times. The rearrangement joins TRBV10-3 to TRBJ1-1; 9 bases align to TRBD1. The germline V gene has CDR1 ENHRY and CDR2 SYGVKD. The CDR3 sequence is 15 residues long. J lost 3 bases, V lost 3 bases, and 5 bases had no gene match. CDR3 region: CAISEDRGSYTEAFF. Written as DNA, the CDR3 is TGTGCCATCAGTGAAGACAGGGGGTCTTACACTGAAGCTTTCTTT.

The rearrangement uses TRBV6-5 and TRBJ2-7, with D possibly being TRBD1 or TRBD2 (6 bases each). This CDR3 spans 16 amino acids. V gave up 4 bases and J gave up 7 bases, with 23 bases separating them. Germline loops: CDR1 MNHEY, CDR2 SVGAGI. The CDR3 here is CASSSTAGHSYKEQYF. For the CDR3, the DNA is TGTGCCAGCAGTTCCACCGCGGGACACTCCTACAAGGAGCAGTACTTC.

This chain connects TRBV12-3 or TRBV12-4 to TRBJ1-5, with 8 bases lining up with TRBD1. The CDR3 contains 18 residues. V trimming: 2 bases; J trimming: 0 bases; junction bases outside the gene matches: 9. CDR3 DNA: TGTGCCAGCAGTTTATGGAGGGACAGGTTGGATAGCAATCAGCCCCAGCATTTT. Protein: CASSLWRDRLDSNQPQHF.

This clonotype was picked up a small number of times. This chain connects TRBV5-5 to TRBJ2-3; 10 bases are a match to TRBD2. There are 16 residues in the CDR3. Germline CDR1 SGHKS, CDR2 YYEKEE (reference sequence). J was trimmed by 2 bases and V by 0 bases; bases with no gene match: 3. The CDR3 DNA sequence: TGTGCCAGCAGCTTGGGTAGCGGGGGGAACACAGATACGCAGTATTTT. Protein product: CASSLGSGGNTDTQYF.

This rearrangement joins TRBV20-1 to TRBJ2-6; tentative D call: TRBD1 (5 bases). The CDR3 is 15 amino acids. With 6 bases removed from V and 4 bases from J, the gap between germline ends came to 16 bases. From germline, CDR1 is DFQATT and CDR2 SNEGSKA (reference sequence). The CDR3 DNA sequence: TGCAGTGCCGTCGACAGCTTGGCCGGGGCCAACGTCCTGACTTTC. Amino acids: CSAVDSLAGANVLTF.

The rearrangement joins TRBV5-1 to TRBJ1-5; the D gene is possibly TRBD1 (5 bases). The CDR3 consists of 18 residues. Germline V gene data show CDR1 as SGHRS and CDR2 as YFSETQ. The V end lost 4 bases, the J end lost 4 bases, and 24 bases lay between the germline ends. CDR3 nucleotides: TGCGCCAGCAGCCAACACGCCCTCGGGACGGCAGAAAATCAGCCCCAGCATTTT. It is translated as CASSQHALGTAENQPQHF.

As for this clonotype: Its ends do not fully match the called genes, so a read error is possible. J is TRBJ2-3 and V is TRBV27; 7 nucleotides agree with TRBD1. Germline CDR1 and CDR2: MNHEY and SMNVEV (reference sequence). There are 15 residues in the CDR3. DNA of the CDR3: TGTGCCAGCAGTTTAGGGGGCGCCGGGACAGATACGCGGTATTTT. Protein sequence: CASSLGGAGTDTRYF.

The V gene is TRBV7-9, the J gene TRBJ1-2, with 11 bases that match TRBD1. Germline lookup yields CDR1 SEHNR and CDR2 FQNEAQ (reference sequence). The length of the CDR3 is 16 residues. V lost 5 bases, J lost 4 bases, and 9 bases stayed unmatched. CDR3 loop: CASSVGTGGRIYGYTF. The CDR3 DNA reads TGTGCCAGCAGCGTCGGGACAGGGGGGAGAATCTATGGCTACACCTTC.

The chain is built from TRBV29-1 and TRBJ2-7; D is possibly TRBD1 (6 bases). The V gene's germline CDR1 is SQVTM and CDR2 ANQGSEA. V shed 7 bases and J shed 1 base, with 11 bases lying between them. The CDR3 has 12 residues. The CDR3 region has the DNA TGCAGCGCACAGACAGGATCCTACGAGCAGTACTTC. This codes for CSAQTGSYEQYF.

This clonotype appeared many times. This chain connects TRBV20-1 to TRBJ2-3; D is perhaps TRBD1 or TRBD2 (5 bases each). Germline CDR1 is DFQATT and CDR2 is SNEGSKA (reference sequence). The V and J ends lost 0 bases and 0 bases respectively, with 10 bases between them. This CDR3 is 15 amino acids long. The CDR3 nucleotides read TGCAGTGCTAGAGATAGAGAGGGGAGCACAGATACGCAGTATTTT. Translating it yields CSARDREGSTDTQYF.

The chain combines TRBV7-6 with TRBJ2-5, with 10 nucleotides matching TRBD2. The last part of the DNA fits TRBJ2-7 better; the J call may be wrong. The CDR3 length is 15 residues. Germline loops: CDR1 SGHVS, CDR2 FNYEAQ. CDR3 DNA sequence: TGTGCCAGCAGCTTTAAAACTAGCGGGGACTACGAGCAGTACTTC. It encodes CASSFKTSGDYEQYF.

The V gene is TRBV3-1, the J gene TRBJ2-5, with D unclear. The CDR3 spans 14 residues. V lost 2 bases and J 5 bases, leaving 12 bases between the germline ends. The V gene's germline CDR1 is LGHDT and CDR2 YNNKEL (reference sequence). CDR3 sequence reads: CASSQRLGAETQYF. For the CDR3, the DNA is TGTGCCAGCAGCCAACGACTGGGCGCGGAGACCCAGTACTTC.

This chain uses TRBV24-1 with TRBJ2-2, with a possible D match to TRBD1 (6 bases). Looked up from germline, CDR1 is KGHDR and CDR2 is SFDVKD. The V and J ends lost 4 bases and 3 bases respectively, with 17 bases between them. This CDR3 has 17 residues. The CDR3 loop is CATSDPPGDKHTGELFF. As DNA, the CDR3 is TGTGCCACCAGTGACCCACCTGGGGACAAACACACCGGGGAGCTGTTTTTT.